This T cell receptor beta chain originates from a study of beta chain features in type 1 diabetes. The CDR3 contains 15 residues. The ends lost 3 bases at V and 7 bases at J; junction bases unmatched: 7. Germline V lookup: CDR1 KGHSH, CDR2 LQKENI. Every bit of the isolated RNA underwent reverse transcription, so sequencing read expressed TCRB transcripts. Generated by immunoSEQ multiplex PCR, the TCRdb table keeps only in-frame clones and is missing some. The profile shows about 150,000 clones, under 9.5% of them singletons. This clone was observed at least ten times. Only one heparinised blood draw was taken per donor, and its volume averaged around 100 mL.

This clonotype was sampled from a young man in good health. This sequence joins TRBV18 and TRBJ2-2; 8 positions agree with TRBD1. The sequenced sample was central memory CD4+ T cells from blood. CDR3 sequence: CASSPGQDVNGELFF. CDR3 DNA: TGTGCCAGCTCACCGGGACAGGATGTGAACGGGGAGCTGTTTTTT.